This TCR beta chain stems from a study of memory CD4+ T cells and cytomegalovirus serostatus. Single viable CD3+CD4+CD8-CD45RO+ cells were sorted as the memory CD4+ T cells. The CDR3 extends over 16 amino acids. The germline gives CDR1 MNHNS, CDR2 SASEGT. V dropped 4 bases and J dropped 0 bases, with 14 bases sitting between them. Authors' data handling: Out-of-frame sequences were removed, leaving 2 million to 2.5 million distinct TCRbeta sequences. Method: immunoSEQ multiplex PCR; TCRdb's copy keeps in-frame clones and lacks some. The DNA gave D and trimming, while V, J and clone size come from that table. The sample has about 82,000 clones; 80% are singletons.

This clonotype was sampled from an adult in good health and CMV-seronegative. Sequenced sample: memory CD4+ T cells from blood. The J gene is TRBJ2-3, the V gene TRBV6-1, with D perhaps matching TRBD2 (5 bases). The CDR3 region has the DNA TGTGCCAGCAGTGTGAGTCTAGCCTCAAGCACAGATACGCAGTATTTT. Its translation: CASSVSLASSTDTQYF.